This passage covers 21 T cell receptor beta chains from one sample sequenced in a study of blood T cell repertoires in COVID-19. Sequencing was performed with immunoSEQ multiplex PCR; in TCRdb, only in-frame clones are kept and a portion is missing. This table has 280,000 or so clones, around 85% appearing once. The sample taken for sequencing was peripheral blood. The source is a woman aged 25 to 39 who had recovered from COVID-19.

Comment on this clone: The sample carries other DNA sequences with the same CDR3. The V call is TRBV18, the J call TRBJ1-1; D gene ambiguous. V was shortened by 6 bases and J by 2 bases, with 10 bases between the two germline ends. Germline V gene lookup returns CDR1 KGHSH and CDR2 LQKENI. There are 13 residues in the CDR3. Here the CDR3 reads CASSPTGNTEAFF. CDR3 bases: TGTGCCAGCTCTCCGACGGGTAACACTGAAGCTTTCTTT.

The genes are TRBV11-2 and TRBJ2-5, with D possibly matching TRBD2 (5 bases). From germline, CDR1 is SGHAT and CDR2 FQNNGV. The CDR3 is 13 residues long. The V and J ends lost 4 bases and 3 bases respectively, with 9 bases between them. CDR3 loop: CASSSDYEETQYF. In DNA, the CDR3 is TGTGCCAGCAGCTCCGACTATGAAGAGACCCAGTACTTC. The full variable domain, in which reference TRBV11-2 and TRBJ2-5 provide the parts outside the CDR3, is EAGVAQSPRYKIIEKRQSVAFWCNPISGHATLYWYQQILGQGPKLLIQFQNNGVVDDSQLPKDRFSAERLKGVDSTLKIQPAKLEDSAVYLCASSSDYEETQYFGPGTRLLVL.

This chain uses TRBV5-1 with TRBJ2-5, with 10 bases fitting TRBD1. Germline CDR1 and CDR2: SGHRS and YFSETQ. V gave up 4 bases and J gave up 4 bases; unmatched junction bases: 4. The CDR3 is 14 amino acids. DNA for the CDR3: TGCGCCAGCAGCGTGGGACAGGGGCGAGAGACCCAGTACTTC. Residues: CASSVGQGRETQYF.

The chain has TRBV15 and TRBJ2-3; TRBD2 agrees at 14 bases. Trimming took 4 bases from V and 3 from J; bases not matched to a gene: 3. The CDR3 sequence is 16 residues long. Looked up from germline, CDR1 is LNHNV and CDR2 is YYDKDF (reference sequence). CDR3 in amino acids: CATSKGLAGATDTQYF. Written as DNA, the CDR3 is TGTGCCACCAGCAAGGGACTAGCGGGGGCTACAGATACGCAGTATTTT.

V and J are TRBV7-2 and TRBJ2-5, with a weak D call TRBD1 (6 bases). The V and J ends lost 5 bases and 4 bases respectively, with 14 bases between them. The CDR3 sequence is 14 residues long. CDR1 is SGHTA, CDR2 FQGNSA, per germline. The CDR3 DNA sequence: TGTGCCAGCAGCCCTCTTCAGGGGTCAGAGACCCAGTACTTC. Residues: CASSPLQGSETQYF.

DNA of the CDR3: TGCGCCAGCATCGGAAAGGGGTCTAATTCACCCCTCCACTTT. Translating it yields CASIGKGSNSPLHF. The chain uses TRBV10-2 and TRBJ1-6; tentatively, D is TRBD1 (5 bases). V was shortened by 7 bases and J by 6 bases, with 13 bases between the two germline ends. The CDR3 runs 14 residues. Germline V CDR1 and CDR2: WSHSY, SAAADI.

This clone was picked up one time. This chain joins TRBV3-1 (or the pseudogene TRBV3-2) and TRBJ2-2; 7 bases are shared with TRBD2. Germline values: CDR1 LGHDT, CDR2 YNNKEL (reference sequence). CDR3 length: 16 residues. The V gene end was trimmed by 4 bases and the J gene end by 6 bases; junction bases not matched to a gene: 11. CDR3 nucleotide sequence: TGTGCCAGCAGCCGCGGGGAACTAGCGATAGCCGGGGAGCTGTTTTTT. It codes for CASSRGELAIAGELFF.

The V gene is TRBV20-1, the J gene TRBJ2-1; 9 bases fit TRBD2. Per germline, CDR1 DFQATT and CDR2 SNEGSKA (reference sequence). The CDR3 runs 15 residues. Trimming at V came to 3 bases and at J to 6 bases, leaving 9 bases not matched to a gene. The CDR3 region is CSASRASGKINEQFF. CDR3 nucleotides: TGCAGTGCTAGTCGTGCTAGCGGGAAGATCAATGAGCAGTTCTTC.

This clone was recorded a few times. The CDR3: CASSLWRNTGELFF. DNA of the CDR3: TGTGCCAGCAGTTTGTGGAGGAACACCGGGGAGCTGTTTTTT. The chain carries TRBV11-2 and TRBJ2-2; D ambiguous. This CDR3 has 14 residues. V lost 6 bases, J lost 1 base, and 9 bases lay in between. Germline V gene sequence: CDR1 SGHAT, CDR2 FQNNGV.

This chain uses TRBV5-1 with TRBJ2-2; no clear D. V was trimmed by 3 bases and J by 4 bases, leaving 16 bases between them. There are 16 residues in the CDR3. CDR1 SGHRS and CDR2 YFSETQ come from the germline V gene. The CDR3 DNA sequence: TGCGCCAGCAGCTCGTACATCCAGGCCACCACCGGGGAGCTGTTTTTT. As protein: CASSSYIQATTGELFF.

This chain uses TRBV18 with TRBJ2-7; D is perhaps TRBD2 (6 bases). The germline V gene has CDR1 KGHSH and CDR2 LQKENI. Between the trimmed V and J ends, which lost 4 bases and 0 bases, there was a span of 16 bases. This CDR3 is 16 amino acids long. The CDR3 DNA reads as TGTGCCAGCTCACTCCTGGATACCGGGAGCTCCTACGAGCAGTACTTC. It yields the protein CASSLLDTGSSYEQYF.

This chain connects TRBV4-2 to TRBJ1-2; possible D gene TRBD1, 6 bases. This CDR3 is 17 amino acids long. V lost 1 base and J lost 3, with 18 bases in between. CDR1 and CDR2 (germline): LGHNA, YNFKEQ. The CDR3 is CASSQGWDIQGDYGYTF. The CDR3 region has the DNA TGTGCCAGCAGCCAAGGCTGGGACATACAGGGTGACTATGGCTACACCTTC.

V is TRBV27 and J is TRBJ2-7, with 9 bases that match TRBD1. The germline V gene encodes CDR1 MNHEY and CDR2 SMNVEV (reference sequence). V shed 6 bases and J 3 bases; nucleotides not matched to a gene: 12. The CDR3 has 16 amino acids. CDR3 loop: CASRGGQGIADYEQYF. In nucleotides, the CDR3 is TGTGCCAGCAGGGGGGGACAGGGAATCGCCGACTACGAGCAGTACTTC.

The V and J genes are TRBV3-1 (or the pseudogene TRBV3-2) and TRBJ2-7; 8 nucleotides align to TRBD1. CDR1 LGHDT and CDR2 YNNKEL come from the germline V gene (reference sequence). The length of the CDR3 is 16 residues. V lost 0 bases and J lost 1; bases outside the gene matches: 5. The CDR3 nucleotides are TGTGCCAGCAGCCAAGACCAGGGGGCGCGGTCCTACGAGCAGTACTTC. Its protein is CASSQDQGARSYEQYF.

V and J are TRBV10-3 and TRBJ2-5, with 8 bases fitting TRBD1. The CDR3 extends over 15 amino acids. Trimming at V came to 2 bases and at J to 5 bases, leaving 7 bases not matched to a gene. The germline CDR1 and CDR2 sequences are ENHRY and SYGVKD. The DNA for the CDR3 is TGTGCCATCAGTGAGGGGACAGGATTTTTGGAGACCCAGTACTTC. Amino acid sequence: CAISEGTGFLETQYF.

The chain is built from TRBV4-2 and TRBJ1-2; D is perhaps TRBD1 (6 bases). This CDR3 is 14 amino acids long. Germline V lookup: CDR1 LGHNA, CDR2 YNFKEQ. Trimming took 0 bases from V and 11 from J, leaving 16 bases between them. CDR3 coding DNA: TGTGCCAGCAGCCAAGATCCCCTGCAGGGACATTACACCTTC. This gives the protein CASSQDPLQGHYTF.

The V and J genes are TRBV29-1 and TRBJ2-4, with a weak D call TRBD1 (6 bases). This CDR3 has 13 amino acids. V shed 2 bases and J shed 7 bases, with 12 bases lying between them. Germline V gene data show CDR1 as SQVTM and CDR2 as ANQGSEA. The CDR3 loop reads CSVENTGRNIQYF. The CDR3 DNA is TGCAGCGTTGAAAATACAGGGCGGAACATTCAGTACTTC. Full variable domain (missing parts from reference TRBV29-1 and TRBJ2-4): SAVISQKPSRDICQRGTSLTIQCQVDSQVTMMFWYRQQPGQSLTLIATANQGSEATYESGFVIDKFPISRPNLTFSTLTVSNMSPEDSSIYLCSVENTGRNIQYFGAGTRLSVL.

Only one count was recorded for this clone. The chain has TRBV28 and TRBJ1-6, with D hard to call. Germline loops: CDR1 MDHEN, CDR2 SYDVKM. V lost 3 bases to trimming and J lost 0 bases, with 12 bases between them. This CDR3 is built from 17 residues. The CDR3 here is CASSLVGVSSYNSPLHF. CDR3 nucleotide sequence: TGTGCCAGCAGTTTGGTCGGGGTTAGCTCCTATAATTCACCCCTCCACTTT.

To note about this clone: Distinct nucleotide sequences in the sample also encode this CDR3. CDR3 DNA sequence: TGTGCCAGTAGTATCGGGGGGCGCTCCTACAATGAGCAGTTCTTC. Translating it yields CASSIGGRSYNEQFF. The chain employs TRBV19 and TRBJ2-1; D may be TRBD2 (7 bases). The CDR3 has 15 residues. Germline V gene lookup returns CDR1 LNHDA and CDR2 SQIVND (reference sequence). Trimming stripped 3 bases from V and 0 bases from J, with 9 bases between.

The chain carries TRBV11-2 and TRBJ1-1; TRBD1 is a possible D gene (5 bases). V lost 3 bases and J 1 base, leaving 12 bases between the germline ends. Germline V lookup: CDR1 SGHAT, CDR2 FQNNGV. CDR3 length equals 15 residues. As DNA, the CDR3 is TGTGCCAGCAGCTTTCTACCTCAGGGGAACACTGAAGCTTTCTTT. Translating gives CASSFLPQGNTEAFF.

The chain is built from TRBV6-2 or TRBV6-3 and TRBJ1-5; tentatively, D is TRBD1 (6 bases). The CDR3 is made up of 14 amino acids. V gave up 5 bases and J gave up 3 bases, with 11 bases separating them. Germline V CDR1 and CDR2: MNHEY, SVGEGT. The CDR3 region is CASSTGLFNQPQHF. CDR3 in DNA: TGTGCCAGCAGTACAGGGTTATTCAATCAGCCCCAGCATTTT.